This T cell receptor (beta chain) was identified during a study of CD8+CD57+ T cells in acquired aplastic anemia. Whoever was chosen for sequencing had shown CD8+CD57+ cell expansion by flow cytometry. As regards this clonotype: A much larger clone lies a single base off, so this may be a read error.

CDR1 LNHDA and CDR2 SQIVND come from the germline V gene (reference sequence). The CDR3 runs 17 residues. Genomic DNA, the template, was used for profiling of the TCR beta VDJ and CDR3. TCRdb processed the reads anew with MiXCR; each CDR3 protein has one entry. The repertoire holds around 430,000 distinct CDR3 sequences, about a third seen once, with 0.75% to 0.95% in the top ten. Sequenced material: sorted CD4+, CD8+, or CD8+CD57+ T cells (not recorded which) from PBMCs. The genes are TRBV19 and TRBJ1-3; 7 bases fit TRBD1. The receptor was isolated from a human donor with aplastic anemia. CDR3 sequence (DNA): TGTGTCAGTAGTATTTCCGGGACAGCAACCTCTGGAAACACCATATATTTT. Translating gives CVSSISGTATSGNTIYF.